Shown below are 22 T cell receptor beta chains from a single sample sequenced in a study of blood T cell repertoires in COVID-19. Generated by immunoSEQ multiplex PCR, the TCRdb table keeps only in-frame clones and is missing some. The repertoire holds about 210,000 clones, with 88% as singletons. The sample comprised peripheral blood. These receptors were taken from a man aged 40-49 years with acute or convalescent COVID-19.

This chain links TRBV30 with TRBJ1-1, with D possibly being TRBD1 (6 bases). The CDR3 length is 13 residues. CDR1 is GTSNPN and CDR2 is SVGIG in the germline V gene (reference sequence). V was shortened by 1 base and J by 8 bases, with 14 bases between the two germline ends. The CDR3 DNA sequence: TGTGCCTGGAGTGCGGGACACCGGAGGGAAGCTTTCTTT. Translated: CAWSAGHRREAFF.

The chain recombines TRBV4-2 with TRBJ2-2, with 8 positions matching TRBD2. This CDR3 comprises 16 residues. With 4 bases clipped from V and 3 bases from J, the junction kept 7 bases outside the gene matches. Germline V lookup: CDR1 LGHNA, CDR2 YNFKEQ. The CDR3 reads CASSPREAGDTGELFF. For the CDR3, the DNA is TGTGCCAGCAGCCCACGGGAAGCGGGAGACACCGGGGAGCTGTTTTTT.

This chain links TRBV3-1 (or the pseudogene TRBV3-2) with TRBJ2-5; D is uncertain. CDR3 length: 12 amino acids. Germline values: CDR1 LGHDT, CDR2 YNNKEL (reference sequence). The germline V and J ends were trimmed by 2 bases and 4 bases, with 5 bases remaining between them. CDR3 nucleotides: TGTGCCAGCAGCCAATCTCGAGAGACCCAGTACTTC. It encodes CASSQSRETQYF.

The V call is TRBV21-1, the J call TRBJ1-5; the D call TRBD1 from the table was never checked on the DNA. TRBV21-1 is a known pseudogene. The CDR3 consists of 13 residues. The CDR3 nucleotides are TGTGCCAGCAAACAGGGCGAGGGACAGCCCCAGCATTTT. Translating gives CASKQGEGQPQHF.

In its sample, this clone was seen once. The chain uses TRBV18 and TRBJ2-5; unclear D gene. V was clipped by 0 bases and J by 5 bases, with 4 bases between them. Germline V gene lookup returns CDR1 KGHSH and CDR2 LQKENI. The CDR3 runs 12 residues. This CDR3 reads CASSPPAETQYF. CDR3 nucleotides: TGTGCCAGCTCACCACCGGCCGAGACCCAGTACTTC.

This chain uses TRBV7-9 with TRBJ2-7; tentatively, D is TRBD1 (6 bases). CDR3 length: 17 residues. The germline V gene has CDR1 SEHNR and CDR2 FQNEAQ (reference sequence). The germline V and J ends were trimmed by 0 bases and 0 bases, with 15 bases remaining between them. CDR3 amino acids: CASSLARGTPTSYEQYF. The CDR3, as DNA: TGTGCCAGCAGCTTAGCGAGGGGGACACCAACCTCCTACGAGCAGTACTTC.

The chain has TRBV3-1 (or the pseudogene TRBV3-2) and TRBJ2-1; 8 bases align to TRBD2. V lost 6 bases, J lost 5 bases, and 9 bases stayed unmatched. The germline V gene encodes CDR1 LGHDT and CDR2 YNNKEL (reference sequence). This CDR3 has 15 amino acids. The CDR3 DNA is TGTGCCAGCAGTTATCTAGCGGGCTTCAACAATGAGCAGTTCTTC. This translates into CASSYLAGFNNEQFF.

The CDR3 sequence: CASSGTGNQPQHF. CDR3 bases: TGTGCCAGCTCCGGGACAGGGAATCAGCCCCAGCATTTT. V and J are TRBV18 and TRBJ1-5, with 9 bases that match TRBD1. CDR1 KGHSH and CDR2 LQKENI come from the germline V gene. This CDR3 contains 13 residues. The J segment lost 4 bases and the V segment lost 6 bases, leaving 1 base of the junction unmatched. Complete variable domain (other parts from reference TRBV18 and TRBJ1-5): NAGVMQNPRHLVRRRGQEARLRCSPMKGHSHVYWYRQLPEEGLKFMVYLQKENIIDESGMPKERFSAEFPKEGPSILRIQQVVRGDSAAYFCASSGTGNQPQHFGDGTRLSIL.

The chain is built from TRBV5-1 and TRBJ2-5; TRBD2 matches 13 bases. Germline V lookup: CDR1 SGHRS, CDR2 YFSETQ. The CDR3 is 16 amino acids. With V trimmed by 3 bases and J by 4 bases, 6 bases remained unmatched. CDR3 sequence (DNA): TGCGCCAGCAGCTCCTCGGGACTAGCGGGAAGAGAGACCCAGTACTTC. It yields the protein CASSSSGLAGRETQYF.

This clone has more than one count but fewer than ten. The chain recombines TRBV11-2 with TRBJ2-7, with D possibly being TRBD2 (5 bases). There are 15 residues in the CDR3. Per germline, CDR1 SGHAT and CDR2 FQNNGV. Trimming stripped 5 bases from V and 6 bases from J, with 20 bases between. CDR3 sequence: CASSGMGPRGIEQYF. The CDR3 coding sequence is TGTGCCAGCAGCGGTATGGGCCCCCGGGGAATCGAGCAGTACTTC.

This clone was counted a single time. V gene TRBV29-1 combines with J gene TRBJ2-7, with 7 bases aligning to TRBD2. With 4 bases clipped from V and 5 bases from J, the junction kept 11 bases outside the gene matches. The CDR3 loop spans 14 amino acids. The germline gives CDR1 SQVTM, CDR2 ANQGSEA. The CDR3 spells CSVGVGGSSHEQYF. The DNA of the CDR3 is TGCAGCGTTGGGGTAGGCGGGAGTTCCCACGAGCAGTACTTC.

The chain recombines TRBV18 with TRBJ2-7; TRBD1 agrees at 7 bases. Germline CDR1 reads KGHSH; CDR2 reads LQKENI. Trimming took 4 bases from V and 5 from J; bases not matched to a gene: 8. The length of the CDR3 is 14 residues. Written as DNA, the CDR3 is TGTGCCAGCTCACGACAGGGTGATGACAACGAGCAGTACTTC. Encoded protein: CASSRQGDDNEQYF.

The J gene is TRBJ1-1, the V gene TRBV5-1; a possible D gene is TRBD1 (6 bases). This CDR3 is built from 14 residues. Trimming shortened V by 2 bases and J by 4 bases, and 12 bases separated the two germline ends. Germline V gives CDR1 SGHRS, CDR2 YFSETQ. CDR3 amino acids: CASSLAGVGTEAFF. The CDR3 DNA is TGCGCCAGCAGCTTAGCAGGGGTGGGCACTGAAGCTTTCTTT. The full variable domain, with the rest looked up from reference TRBV5-1 and TRBJ1-1, is KAGVTQTPRYLIKTRGQQVTLSCSPISGHRSVSWYQQTPGQGLQFLFEYFSETQRNKGNFPGRFSGRQFSNSRSEMNVSTLELGDSALYLCASSLAGVGTEAFFGQGTRLTVV.

This clone was seen only once. CDR3 loop: CASSLDEATPLHF. CDR3 sequence (DNA): TGCGCCAGCAGCTTGGATGAGGCGACACCCCTCCACTTT. The chain has TRBV5-1 and TRBJ1-6; D not certain. The germline V gene encodes CDR1 SGHRS and CDR2 YFSETQ. The CDR3 loop spans 13 amino acids. Trimming left V 0 bases short and J 11 bases short, with 9 bases between. Drawing the rest from reference TRBV5-1 and TRBJ1-6, the complete variable domain is KAGVTQTPRYLIKTRGQQVTLSCSPISGHRSVSWYQQTPGQGLQFLFEYFSETQRNKGNFPGRFSGRQFSNSRSEMNVSTLELGDSALYLCASSLDEATPLHFGNGTRLTVT.

This chain uses TRBV3-1 (or the pseudogene TRBV3-2) with TRBJ1-1, with D uncertain. The V and J ends lost 1 base and 4 bases respectively, with 7 bases between them. The CDR3 is 13 residues long. The germline CDR1 and CDR2 sequences are LGHDT and YNNKEL (reference sequence). This CDR3 reads CASSQGARTEAFF. Here the CDR3 DNA reads TGTGCCAGCAGCCAAGGGGCCCGCACTGAAGCTTTCTTT.

The genes are TRBV27 and TRBJ2-1; possibly TRBD2 for D (5 bases). The CDR3 sequence is 14 residues long. In germline, CDR1 is MNHEY, CDR2 SMNVEV (reference sequence). Trimming left V 7 bases short and J 9 bases short, with 19 bases between. CDR3: CASTPTGFFSEQFF. The DNA of the CDR3 is TGTGCCAGCACCCCCACGGGGTTCTTCAGTGAGCAGTTCTTC.

V usage is TRBV5-1 and J usage is TRBJ1-2; unclear D gene. Trimming cost V 7 bases and J 4 bases, with 20 bases left between them. This CDR3 region has 15 residues. Germline V lookup: CDR1 SGHRS, CDR2 YFSETQ. The CDR3 reads CASGSGFEGIYGYTF. CDR3 bases: TGCGCCAGCGGGTCGGGTTTTGAGGGAATCTATGGCTACACCTTC.

The table lists this clone with a few counts. Here the CDR3 DNA reads TGCGCCAGCAGTGACTCCAACACCGGGGAGCTGTTTTTT. This translates into CASSDSNTGELFF. The V gene is TRBV10-1, the J gene TRBJ2-2; D is uncertain. Looked up from germline, CDR1 is WNHNN and CDR2 is SYGVQD (reference sequence). The V end was cut by 3 bases, the J end by 2 bases, with 4 bases between. This CDR3 comprises 13 residues.

The chain combines TRBV5-6 with TRBJ1-5; D remains ambiguous. Trimming stripped 0 bases from V and 5 bases from J, with 12 bases between. CDR3 length: 15 residues. The V gene's germline CDR1 is SGHDT and CDR2 YYEEEE. The CDR3 bases are TGTGCCAGCAGCTTGGTCGGGAGAGCCGATCAGCCCCAGCATTTT. Translating it yields CASSLVGRADQPQHF. Full variable domain (rest looked up from reference TRBV5-6 and TRBJ1-5): DAGVTQSPTHLIKTRGQQVTLRCSPKSGHDTVSWYQQALGQGPQFIFQYYEEEERQRGNFPDRFSGHQFPNYSSELNVNALLLGDSALYLCASSLVGRADQPQHFGDGTRLSIL.

The rearrangement joins TRBV15 to TRBJ2-1; D ambiguous. This CDR3 is built from 17 residues. The V and J ends lost 0 bases and 2 bases respectively, with 14 bases between them. The germline V gene has CDR1 LNHNV and CDR2 YYDKDF (reference sequence). CDR3 region: CATSRDLESLAYNEQFF. Written as DNA, the CDR3 is TGTGCCACCAGCAGAGATCTAGAGTCGCTTGCCTACAATGAGCAGTTCTTC.

The genes are TRBV11-2 and TRBJ2-2, with 11 bases matching TRBD1. CDR3 length: 17 amino acids. V lost 1 base to trimming and J lost 6 bases; unmatched junction nucleotides: 7. Germline-derived CDR1 and CDR2 are SGHAT and FQNNGV. This CDR3 reads CASSLARTGGRSGELFF. The DNA for the CDR3 is TGTGCCAGCAGCTTAGCAAGGACAGGGGGCAGGTCCGGGGAGCTGTTTTTT.

V gene TRBV3-1 (or the pseudogene TRBV3-2) combines with J gene TRBJ1-2; TRBD1 matches at 7 bases. With V trimmed by 1 base and J by 4 bases, 6 bases remained unmatched. CDR3 length equals 15 residues. Germline lookup yields CDR1 LGHDT and CDR2 YNNKEL (reference sequence). For the CDR3, the DNA is TGTGCCAGCAGCCAAGTGCAGGGGGGAGTCTATGGCTACACCTTC. It specifies CASSQVQGGVYGYTF.